Detailed here is one T cell receptor beta chain. TCRdb's copy holds only in-frame clones and misses some; the assay was immunoSEQ multiplex PCR. The sample holds 55,000 to 70,000 clones, 82% seen once. This record comes from a study of glioma-infiltrating T cells after dendritic cell vaccination. Study-wide background: Patients received three intradermal dendritic cell vaccine injections at biweekly intervals.

None of the glioblastoma patients had an isocitrate dehydrogenase mutation. PBMC sampling occurred before vaccination, two weeks after the third dose, and at progression. CDR3 length equals 11 residues. The V gene lost 2 bases and the J gene lost 5 bases, with 4 bases spanning the gap. Germline assignment: CDR1 DFQATT and CDR2 SNEGSKA (reference sequence). The specimen was blood, collected before dendritic cell vaccination. This TCR derives from a human donor with glioblastoma. This chain uses TRBV20-1 with TRBJ2-1, with D hard to call. CDR3 sequence: CSARTDNEQFF. CDR3 DNA sequence: TGCAGTGCTAGAACGGACAATGAGCAGTTCTTC.